The clone carrying this T cell receptor (beta chain) was seen just once. The antigen remains undetermined. It was genomic DNA that served as the template for profiling TCR beta VDJ and CDR3. TCRdb re-called the reads with MiXCR, one entry per CDR3 protein. Of 250,000 to 350,000 distinct CDR3 sequences listed, 45% to 70% are singletons. This CDR3 has 16 amino acids. Per the germline V gene, CDR1 is SGHVS and CDR2 is FQNEAQ. Trimming cost V 1 base and J 5 bases; bases outside gene matches: 3. The sample originates from a study of CD8+CD57+ T cells in acquired aplastic anemia. Study details: Mean yield of DNA from sorted CD4+ and CD8+ cells was approximately 3 ug.

Notes on the study in general: Some 31 shared CD8+ CDR3s appeared highly expressed within patients' immunodominant clones.

Sequencing was carried out using sorted CD4+, CD8+, or CD8+CD57+ T cells (not recorded which) from PBMCs. This chain uses TRBV7-8 with TRBJ2-1; 12 bases line up with TRBD2. The receptor was isolated from a human donor with severe aplastic anemia or a healthy control (not recorded which). The CDR3 reads CASSLGLAGGDNEQFF. The DNA for the CDR3 is TGTGCCAGCAGCTTAGGGCTAGCGGGGGGGGACAATGAGCAGTTCTTC.